This TCR beta chain was identified during a study of CD8+ T cells in alopecia areata. Study context: It was oral tofacitinib, at 5 to 10 mg twice daily, that treated patients received. The drug, tofacitinib, lasted 6 to 18 months, followed by 6 months off drug.

Extracted from the samples, RNA was reverse transcribed into cDNA to serve as the sequencing template. Measured with immunoSEQ multiplex PCR; TCRdb has only the in-frame clones, and not every one. Of 80,000 to 100,000 clones listed, 41% are singletons. Study-wide results and caveats: More clonal than normal scalp was lesional scalp, particularly alopecia totalis/universalis.

CDR3 size: 13 residues. CDR1 is SGHTA and CDR2 is FQGNSA in the germline V gene. The V and J ends lost 5 bases and 7 bases respectively, with 14 bases between them. About this clone itself: Its antigen is not identified.

The sequenced sample was CD4+ T cells sorted from blood. This chain joins TRBV7-2 and TRBJ1-2; the D is unclear. The clonotype originates from a human donor with alopecia areata. CDR3 coding DNA: TGTGCCAGCAGCCAACCTTCGACGGTTGGCTACACCTTC. Protein sequence: CASSQPSTVGYTF.